A single sample gave rise to the 2 T cell receptor beta chains below, sequenced in a study of T-cell reconstitution after alpha-beta-depleted transplantation in children. Unique molecular identifiers were used to barcode this TCRbeta library. TCRdb ran MiXCR on the PCR reads and lists one entry per CDR3 protein. The data contain about 600,000 distinct CDR3 sequences, under 15% of them singletons. Sample: PBMCs, mostly from graft donor cells, taken 360 days after TCRalphabeta/CD19-depleted stem cell transplant. The origin of the receptors is a male patient aged 10 to 17 who had a stem cell transplant for acute myeloid leukemia, so the T cells may come from the graft donor.

This clonotype was detected only a few times. The gene calls are TRBV12-3 or TRBV12-4 and TRBJ2-7; 8 bases agree with TRBD2. There are 13 residues in the CDR3. Losses at the gene ends were 7 bases for V and 5 bases for J; bases not matched to a gene: 7. The DNA of the CDR3 is TGTGCCAGCAAGGGACTAGTTATTGACGAGCAGTACTTC. Its protein product is CASKGLVIDEQYF.

The chain recombines TRBV4-3 with TRBJ2-6, with D perhaps given as TRBD1 or TRBD2 (5 bases each). Germline CDR1 is LGHNA and CDR2 is YSLEER. V was trimmed by 1 base and J by 2 bases, leaving 12 bases between them. The CDR3 has 17 residues. The CDR3 loop is CASSQAGRGAGANVLTF. Written as DNA, the CDR3 is TGCGCCAGCAGCCAAGCTGGGAGAGGGGCTGGGGCCAACGTCCTGACTTTC.